The clone carrying this T cell receptor (beta chain) was seen just once. What it binds is unknown. This entry belongs to a study of T cell responses to AZD1222 COVID-19 vaccine. Overall study context: Pooled samples include second doses given at about 4 or 12 weeks. Study-level results: Clonal diversity was possibly underestimated; the donors were predominantly white British and more often female.

Trimming cost V 0 bases and J 2 bases; bases outside gene matches: 6. Per the germline V gene, CDR1 is SGDLS and CDR2 is YYNGEE. The length of the CDR3 is 18 residues. The data were produced by immunoSEQ multiplex PCR, yet TCRdb's version contains in-frame clones alone and is incomplete. This sample has more than 100,000 clones; more than 80% occur once, and the top ten carry 3.1%. The sequencing used peripheral blood, collected on day 0 of AZD1222 vaccination. This clonotype was obtained from an adult in good health. The chain couples TRBV9 to TRBJ2-5; 14 bases are a match to TRBD2. In DNA, the CDR3 is TGTGCCAGCAGCGTAGGGACTAGCGGGGGGCGGTTTCAAGAGACCCAGTACTTC. Its protein product is CASSVGTSGGRFQETQYF.